One and the same sample provided the 30 T cell receptor beta chains below, sequenced in a study of OX40 agonist ivuxolimab in advanced cancers. Measured with immunoSEQ multiplex PCR; TCRdb has only the in-frame clones, and not every one. The data show roughly 75,000 clones, around 87% seen once. Sequencing used CD4+ or CD8+ T cells sorted from blood, obtained in a trial of the OX40 agonist ivuxolimab. These receptors all stem from an adult with an advanced solid tumor such as melanoma, head and neck, liver or kidney cancer.

The rearrangement links TRBV9 to TRBJ2-7; a possible D gene is TRBD2 (6 bases). The CDR3 runs to 12 residues. Germline-derived CDR1 and CDR2 are SGDLS and YYNGEE. Deletions cut 10 bases from V and 2 bases from J, with 13 bases between. CDR3 DNA sequence: TGTGCCCCAGTGGGGGGAACCTACGAGCAGTACTTC. Amino acid sequence: CAPVGGTYEQYF.

This clone was seen a single time. The chain links TRBV6-1 to TRBJ2-7; D uncertain. The germline V gene encodes CDR1 MNHNS and CDR2 SASEGT. Trimming removed 3 bases from V and 0 bases from J, with 9 bases in between. The length of the CDR3 is 14 residues. The chain's CDR3 is CASSEGIFSYEQYF. CDR3 coding DNA: TGTGCCAGCAGTGAGGGGATATTCTCCTACGAGCAGTACTTC.

The J gene is TRBJ1-4, the V gene TRBV2; D not resolved. V was pared by 8 bases and J by 4 bases, with 5 bases between. This CDR3 has 11 amino acids. Germline V gene sequence: CDR1 SNHLY, CDR2 FYNNEI. CDR3 coding DNA: TGTGCCAGCTGGATTAATGAAAAACTGTTTTTT. It specifies CASWINEKLFF.

This clone was detected once. This chain uses TRBV27 with TRBJ2-4, with D maybe TRBD2 (6 bases). Trimming removed 3 bases from V and 12 bases from J, with 15 bases in between. There are 13 residues in the CDR3. Germline V CDR1 and CDR2: MNHEY, SMNVEV (reference sequence). The CDR3 nucleotides read TGTGCCAGCAGTTTTCGGAGGGCCTCCGATCAGTACTTC. Protein product: CASSFRRASDQYF.

This clone has just a few counts. The chain has TRBV6-5 and TRBJ2-7; D assignment may be TRBD1 or TRBD2 (5 bases each). There are 13 residues in the CDR3. Germline V CDR1 and CDR2: MNHEY, SVGAGI. Trimming pared 6 bases from V and 7 bases from J, leaving 16 bases between. This chain's CDR3 is CASSLLGTGEQYF. The CDR3 DNA sequence: TGTGCCAGCAGCCTACTAGGGACGGGTGAGCAGTACTTC.

This clone was picked up one time. The chain links TRBV7-2 to TRBJ2-1; TRBD2 matches 7 bases. The CDR3 totals 17 residues. Germline CDR1 SGHTA, CDR2 FQGNSA. Trimming took 1 base from V and 10 from J; bases not matched to a gene: 16. Written as DNA, the CDR3 is TGTGCCAGCAGCTTAGGATTGGGCGGGAGCGCTGAAGTCGAGCAGTTCTTC. Translated: CASSLGLGGSAEVEQFF.

The CDR3 loop reads CASSLSGSPSPFF. CDR3 nucleotide sequence: TGTGCCAGCAGTTTATCCGGGAGTCCCTCCCCGTTCTTC. The V and J genes are TRBV27 and TRBJ2-1; tentative D call: TRBD2 (6 bases). This CDR3 spans 13 amino acids. CDR1 is MNHEY and CDR2 is SMNVEV in the germline V gene (reference sequence). V was pared by 0 bases and J by 15 bases, with 15 bases between.

The chain carries TRBV18 and TRBJ2-5, with D tentatively TRBD2 (6 bases). The V gene's germline CDR1 is KGHSH and CDR2 LQKENI. The V end was cut by 5 bases, the J end by 4 bases, with 11 bases between. The CDR3 spans 13 residues. The CDR3 nucleotides read TGTGCCAGCTCAGTGGGACTGACAGAGACCCAGTACTTC. It codes for CASSVGLTETQYF.

V is TRBV5-4 and J is TRBJ2-7; no clear D. Germline values: CDR1 SGHNT, CDR2 YYREEE (reference sequence). There are 13 residues in the CDR3. Trimming removed 0 bases at V and 4 bases at J, with 8 bases between. CDR3 protein: CASSLVSGYEQYF. The DNA of the CDR3 is TGTGCCAGCAGCTTGGTATCCGGATACGAGCAGTACTTC.

CDR3 DNA sequence: TGTGCCAGCAGTACTACCGGGACAGGAGCCTACGAGCAGTACTTC. This sequence encodes CASSTTGTGAYEQYF. The V call is TRBV28, the J call TRBJ2-7; 8 bases are shared with TRBD1. V lost 5 bases to trimming and J lost 2 bases; unmatched junction nucleotides: 8. Germline V lookup: CDR1 MDHEN, CDR2 SYDVKM. The CDR3 has 15 amino acids. Looking up the rest from reference TRBV28 and TRBJ2-7 gives the full variable domain: DVKVTQSSRYLVKRTGEKVFLECVQDMDHENMFWYRQDPGLGLRLIYFSYDVKMKEKGDIPEGYSVSREKKERFSLILESASTNQTSMYLCASSTTGTGAYEQYFGPGTRLTVT.

DNA for the CDR3: TGCGCCAGCAGCCCCGAGGGGGGGTTGGTGAACACTGAAGCTTTCTTT. It encodes CASSPEGGLVNTEAFF. The V call is TRBV5-1, the J call TRBJ1-1, with D perhaps matching TRBD1 (6 bases). Trimming pared 4 bases from V and 0 bases from J, leaving 16 bases between. CDR3 size: 16 residues. Germline V gene sequence: CDR1 SGHRS, CDR2 YFSETQ. Combining the CDR3 with reference TRBV5-1 and TRBJ1-1 gives the whole variable domain KAGVTQTPRYLIKTRGQQVTLSCSPISGHRSVSWYQQTPGQGLQFLFEYFSETQRNKGNFPGRFSGRQFSNSRSEMNVSTLELGDSALYLCASSPEGGLVNTEAFFGQGTRLTVV.

A remark on this clone: This CDR3 is also generated by other DNA sequences in the sample. V gene TRBV28 combines with J gene TRBJ1-3; tentative D call: TRBD1 (5 bases). CDR1 MDHEN and CDR2 SYDVKM come from the germline V gene. The germline V and J ends were trimmed by 2 bases and 2 bases, with 7 bases remaining between them. This CDR3 is built from 14 residues. This chain's CDR3 is CASSLRGAGNTIYF. The CDR3 DNA sequence: TGTGCCAGCAGTTTACGGGGGGCTGGAAACACCATATATTTT. Full variable domain (missing parts from reference TRBV28 and TRBJ1-3): DVKVTQSSRYLVKRTGEKVFLECVQDMDHENMFWYRQDPGLGLRLIYFSYDVKMKEKGDIPEGYSVSREKKERFSLILESASTNQTSMYLCASSLRGAGNTIYFGEGSWLTVV.

The chain joins TRBV7-9 to TRBJ2-7; TRBD1 matches 9 bases. The CDR3 is 15 amino acids. The V gene end was trimmed by 5 bases and the J gene end by 0 bases; junction bases not matched to a gene: 5. Germline CDR1 and CDR2: SEHNR and FQNEAQ (reference sequence). This chain's CDR3 is CASSGDRELSYEQYF. In DNA, the CDR3 is TGTGCCAGCAGCGGGGACAGGGAGCTCTCCTACGAGCAGTACTTC.

The rearrangement links TRBV2 to TRBJ1-4, with 9 bases identical to TRBD1. Germline lookup yields CDR1 SNHLY and CDR2 FYNNEI. With V trimmed by 10 bases and J by 11 bases, 14 bases remained unmatched. This CDR3 has 14 residues. DNA of the CDR3: TGTGCCACACGGTCCGGGACAGGGACTGGGAAACTGTTTTTT. Protein sequence: CATRSGTGTGKLFF. The full variable domain, with the rest looked up from reference TRBV2 and TRBJ1-4, is EPEVTQTPSHQVTQMGQEVILRCVPISNHLYFYWYRQILGQKVEFLVSFYNNEISEKSEIFDDQFSVERPDGSNFTLKIRSTKLEDSAMYFCATRSGTGTGKLFFGSGTQLSVL.

This clone was recorded only once. V and J are TRBV5-1 and TRBJ1-4; the D is unclear. V was clipped by 4 bases and J by 5 bases, with 9 bases between them. The CDR3 length is 13 residues. Germline V gene lookup returns CDR1 SGHRS and CDR2 YFSETQ. The CDR3 region has the DNA TGCGCCAGCAGCAGTGAGAGGAATGAAAAACTGTTTTTT. It translates to CASSSERNEKLFF. Together with reference TRBV5-1 and TRBJ1-4, the CDR3 gives the full variable domain: KAGVTQTPRYLIKTRGQQVTLSCSPISGHRSVSWYQQTPGQGLQFLFEYFSETQRNKGNFPGRFSGRQFSNSRSEMNVSTLELGDSALYLCASSSERNEKLFFGSGTQLSVL.

The rearrangement uses TRBV10-3 and TRBJ1-1; 7 bases align to TRBD1. Losses at the gene ends were 4 bases for V and 1 base for J; bases not matched to a gene: 3. Germline CDR1 is ENHRY and CDR2 is SYGVKD. This CDR3 has 14 amino acids. CDR3: CAISATGPNTEAFF. CDR3 DNA: TGTGCCATCAGTGCGACAGGGCCGAACACTGAAGCTTTCTTT.

J is TRBJ2-4 and V is TRBV19; 8 bases map to TRBD1. The V gene's germline CDR1 is LNHDA and CDR2 SQIVND (reference sequence). V was pared by 3 bases and J by 2 bases, with 15 bases of the junction left unmatched. CDR3 length: 19 residues. CDR3 coding DNA: TGTGCCAGTAGTATTGGGCAGGGGGCGGGGATAGGGTCCAAAAACATTCAGTACTTC. Amino acid sequence: CASSIGQGAGIGSKNIQYF.

The chain couples TRBV5-1 to TRBJ1-3, with D perhaps TRBD1 (6 bases). V lost 3 bases to trimming and J lost 0 bases, with 13 bases between them. The CDR3 runs to 16 residues. The germline V gene encodes CDR1 SGHRS and CDR2 YFSETQ. This CDR3 reads CASSSGQSSSGNTIYF. The CDR3, as DNA: TGCGCCAGCAGCTCCGGACAGTCCTCCTCTGGAAACACCATATATTTT.

This chain joins TRBV5-6 and TRBJ2-5, with 10 bases matching TRBD2. The CDR3 covers 14 residues. Losses at the gene ends were 4 bases for V and 5 bases for J; bases not matched to a gene: 5. The germline V gene has CDR1 SGHDT and CDR2 YYEEEE. Written as DNA, the CDR3 is TGTGCCAGCAGCACCCCGGGACTAGCGGAGACCCAGTACTTC. Translation: CASSTPGLAETQYF.

This clone is labeled as medium-sized (0.01 to 0.1%). The V and J genes are TRBV29-1 and TRBJ1-2, with 7 bases that match TRBD1. Germline CDR1 SQVTM, CDR2 ANQGSEA. The CDR3 loop spans 15 amino acids. V shed 6 bases, J shed 4 bases, and the junction held 14 bases outside the gene matches. The CDR3 sequence is CSVVFPGQDAYGYTF. In nucleotides, the CDR3 is TGCAGCGTCGTATTCCCTGGACAGGACGCCTATGGCTACACCTTC.

The chain employs TRBV7-9 and TRBJ1-5, with TRBD1 identical over 8 bases. Per the germline V gene, CDR1 is SEHNR and CDR2 is FQNEAQ (reference sequence). The J segment lost 4 bases and the V segment lost 0 bases, leaving 8 bases of the junction unmatched. The CDR3 totals 17 residues. The CDR3, as DNA: TGTGCCAGCAGCTTAGCCTGGGACAGGCAAACGAATCAGCCCCAGCATTTT. This translates into CASSLAWDRQTNQPQHF.

Comment on this clone: At one of its ends the junction is not consistent with the germline gene, which may arise from a read error. The chain is built from TRBV7-8 and TRBJ1-2; tentative D call: TRBD1 (5 bases). CDR1 and CDR2 (germline): SGHVS, FQNEAQ. The CDR3 has 14 amino acids. The chain's CDR3 is CASSLGRQTYGYTF. The CDR3 coding sequence is TGTGCCAGCAGTTTAGGAAGACAGACCTATGGCTACACCTTC.

The chain couples TRBV28 to TRBJ1-5; maybe TRBD1 (6 bases). This CDR3 contains 14 residues. V was pared by 5 bases and J by 2 bases, with 10 bases between. The germline CDR1 and CDR2 sequences are MDHEN and SYDVKM. CDR3 residues: CASSTGMRNQPQHF. The CDR3 DNA reads TGTGCCAGCAGTACAGGGATGCGCAATCAGCCCCAGCATTTT.

This rearrangement joins TRBV6-1 to TRBJ2-2, with 11 nucleotides matching TRBD1. The V gene's germline CDR1 is MNHNS and CDR2 SASEGT. Trimming cost V 3 bases and J 6 bases; bases outside gene matches: 3. This CDR3 is built from 15 residues. The CDR3 protein is CASSEGQGGSGELFF. The CDR3 DNA follows: TGTGCCAGCAGTGAGGGACAGGGGGGTTCCGGGGAGCTGTTTTTT.

The chain couples TRBV4-2 to TRBJ1-2; no clear D gene. The V end lost 0 bases, the J end lost 8 bases, and 10 bases lay between the germline ends. This CDR3 is built from 13 residues. Germline CDR1 LGHNA, CDR2 YNFKEQ. The CDR3 sequence is CASSQEVLGGYTF. CDR3 DNA: TGTGCCAGCAGCCAAGAAGTGTTGGGAGGCTACACCTTC.

This sequence joins TRBV2 and TRBJ1-3; D uncertain. The V gene lost 4 bases and the J gene lost 6 bases, with 19 bases spanning the gap. CDR1 is SNHLY and CDR2 is FYNNEI in the germline V gene. The CDR3 length is 16 residues. CDR3 loop: CASSGSRGKDENTIYF. CDR3 coding DNA: TGTGCCAGCAGTGGTTCGAGAGGAAAAGATGAAAACACCATATATTTT.

The V and J genes are TRBV30 and TRBJ2-5, with D perhaps TRBD1 (5 bases). V lost 4 bases to trimming and J lost 4 bases, with 19 bases between them. This CDR3 contains 15 residues. Germline V lookup: CDR1 GTSNPN, CDR2 SVGIG (reference sequence). CDR3 DNA: TGTGCCTGGACCTCTTGGGGCAGGGATCGAGAGACCCAGTACTTC. Amino acid sequence: CAWTSWGRDRETQYF.

The rearrangement joins TRBV9 to TRBJ1-5; TRBD1 matches at 8 bases. Germline loops: CDR1 SGDLS, CDR2 YYNGEE. This CDR3 has 14 amino acids. Trimming removed 4 bases from V and 4 bases from J; junction bases left unmatched: 4. Here the CDR3 DNA reads TGTGCCAGCAGCCCGGGACAGGCGAATCAGCCCCAGCATTTT. Translated, it gives CASSPGQANQPQHF.

This chain uses TRBV5-4 with TRBJ2-1; unclear D gene. Deletions cut 9 bases from V and 7 bases from J, with 14 bases between. This CDR3 comprises 12 residues. The V gene's germline CDR1 is SGHNT and CDR2 YYREEE (reference sequence). This CDR3 reads CAISGQLNEQFF. In nucleotides, the CDR3 is TGTGCCATAAGTGGGCAGCTTAATGAGCAGTTCTTC.

The chain recombines TRBV30 with TRBJ1-2; D perhaps matches TRBD1 (5 bases). This CDR3 spans 12 amino acids. The V gene's germline CDR1 is GTSNPN and CDR2 SVGIG (reference sequence). V shed 4 bases and J shed 2 bases, with 8 bases lying between them. For the CDR3, the DNA is TGTGCCTGGAATGGGGCGAACTATGGCTACACCTTC. It yields the protein CAWNGANYGYTF.